The 30 T cell receptor beta chains below all came from one sample that was sequenced in a study of early T cells in non-severe SARS-CoV-2 infection. TCRdb processed the 5' RACE reads anew with MiXCR; each CDR3 protein has one entry. The table records about 29,000 distinct CDR3 sequences, more than 3.5% of them present only once. Material for sequencing was whole blood. The receptors shown here come from an adult who was a healthcare worker with PCR-confirmed SARS-CoV-2 infection or an uninfected control (not recorded which).

There are many counts of this clonotype. The junction does not match germline at one end; this may be a read error. The chain employs TRBV11-2 and TRBJ2-1; D possibly corresponds to TRBD2 (6 bases). The CDR3 length is 13 residues. CDR1 is SGHAT, CDR2 FQNNGV, per germline. For the CDR3, the DNA is TGTGCCGGCAGCCCGAGGCCAGCGGGTGAGCAGTTCTTC. It encodes CAGSPRPAGEQFF.

Sample share makes this clonotype medium-sized. The gene calls are TRBV20-1 and TRBJ2-1; TRBD1 or TRBD2 may be the D gene (5 bases each). V was trimmed by 5 bases and J by 4 bases, leaving 24 bases between them. CDR3 length: 17 amino acids. The V gene's germline CDR1 is DFQATT and CDR2 SNEGSKA (reference sequence). CDR3 coding DNA: TGCAGTGCTGCGCCCGATTGGTGGGACGGCGAGTACAATGAGCAGTTCTTC. Encoded protein: CSAAPDWWDGEYNEQFF.

This clonotype was detected many times. The CDR3 protein is CAWRVGTEAFF. CDR3 sequence (DNA): TGTGCCTGGAGAGTCGGCACTGAAGCTTTCTTT. The rearrangement links TRBV30 to TRBJ1-1; D not resolved. V shed 3 bases and J shed 4 bases, with 6 bases lying between them. CDR1 GTSNPN and CDR2 SVGIG come from the germline V gene (reference sequence). CDR3 length: 11 residues.

A few counts support this clonotype. V is TRBV12-3 or TRBV12-4 and J is TRBJ2-1, with TRBD2 as a possible D gene (6 bases). The CDR3 contains 15 residues. The V and J ends lost 6 bases and 0 bases respectively, with 12 bases between them. This chain's CDR3 is CASRPGTRSYNEQFF. In DNA form, the CDR3 reads TGTGCCAGCAGACCCGGGACTCGCTCCTACAATGAGCAGTTCTTC.

The chain couples TRBV7-8 to TRBJ1-1; TRBD1 is a possible D gene (6 bases). The V end was cut by 2 bases, the J end by 4 bases, with 20 bases between. Looked up from germline, CDR1 is SGHVS and CDR2 is FQNEAQ. The CDR3 runs to 17 residues. The CDR3: CASSLNSGAGYPTEAFF. CDR3 DNA sequence: TGTGCCAGCAGCTTAAATTCGGGGGCAGGGTATCCCACTGAAGCTTTCTTT.

The rearrangement uses TRBV19 and TRBJ1-5; unclear D gene. With 1 base removed from V and 9 bases from J, the gap between germline ends came to 7 bases. The CDR3 has 12 amino acids. The V gene's germline CDR1 is LNHDA and CDR2 SQIVND (reference sequence). The CDR3 loop is CASSIAGWPQHF. CDR3 in DNA: TGTGCCAGTAGTATAGCGGGCTGGCCCCAGCATTTT.

There are a few counts of this clonotype. The gene calls are TRBV19 and TRBJ2-2, with a tentative D call TRBD2 (6 bases). Germline V gene data show CDR1 as LNHDA and CDR2 as SQIVND (reference sequence). V shed 6 bases and J shed 0 bases, with 14 bases lying between them. The length of the CDR3 is 16 residues. The CDR3 is CASSRGTGANTGELFF. DNA of the CDR3: TGTGCCAGTAGCCGTGGGACGGGGGCGAACACCGGGGAGCTGTTTTTT.

This clonotype was seen many times. The chain employs TRBV20-1 and TRBJ2-7; D not resolved. The CDR3 extends over 13 amino acids. Looked up from germline, CDR1 is DFQATT and CDR2 is SNEGSKA (reference sequence). Between the trimmed V and J ends, which lost 6 bases and 3 bases, there was a span of 15 bases. The CDR3 bases are TGCAGTGCCTCCTATGTCCGAGGCTACGAGCAGTACTTC. Translated, it gives CSASYVRGYEQYF.

The V call is TRBV6-2 or TRBV6-3, the J call TRBJ2-7; no reliable D call. The CDR3 spans 14 residues. Germline CDR1 is MNHEY and CDR2 is SVGEGT. V lost 2 bases and J lost 7, with 15 bases in between. CDR3 loop: CASSYVALRWEQYF. CDR3 sequence (DNA): TGTGCCAGCAGTTACGTTGCTCTCAGGTGGGAGCAGTACTTC.

This clonotype has at least ten counts. CDR3 nucleotides: TGCGCCAGCAGCCAAGGACAGGGGGCTAACTATGGCTACACCTTC. Residues: CASSQGQGANYGYTF. The chain joins TRBV10-2 to TRBJ1-2, with 10 bases that match TRBD1. Germline V lookup: CDR1 WSHSY, CDR2 SAAADI. The CDR3 loop spans 15 amino acids. V lost 6 bases to trimming and J lost 0 bases; unmatched junction nucleotides: 4.

This clonotype was observed a handful of times. The CDR3 DNA reads TGCGCCAGCAGCTTGGTGGCTAGCGGGAGCTCCTACAATGAGCAGTTCTTC. It codes for CASSLVASGSSYNEQFF. The chain combines TRBV5-1 with TRBJ2-1; TRBD2 agrees at 10 bases. The V segment lost 0 bases and the J segment 0 bases; nucleotides outside the gene matches: 3. This CDR3 comprises 17 residues. Germline V gene data show CDR1 as SGHRS and CDR2 as YFSETQ.

This clonotype occurred a few times. The chain employs TRBV12-5 and TRBJ2-3; D may be TRBD2 (6 bases). The germline V gene has CDR1 LGHNT and CDR2 FRNRAP. This CDR3 spans 13 amino acids. Between the trimmed V and J ends, which lost 4 bases and 5 bases, there was a span of 10 bases. The DNA of the CDR3 is TGTGCTAGTGGTTCGTCTAGCGTAGATACGCAGTATTTT. Translation: CASGSSSVDTQYF.

CDR3 amino acids: CASSWTGMNTEAFF. Written as DNA, the CDR3 is TGTGCCAGCAGTTGGACAGGGATGAACACTGAAGCTTTCTTT. V and J are TRBV5-5 and TRBJ1-1, with 8 positions matching TRBD1. Germline V lookup: CDR1 SGHKS, CDR2 YYEKEE (reference sequence). The CDR3 runs to 14 residues. V lost 5 bases to trimming and J lost 0 bases; unmatched junction nucleotides: 3.

V usage is TRBV2 and J usage is TRBJ1-2; TRBD1 agrees at 9 bases. The germline V gene has CDR1 SNHLY and CDR2 FYNNEI. The CDR3 length is 14 residues. With V trimmed by 6 bases and J by 3 bases, 5 bases remained unmatched. CDR3 sequence: CASRVWDRDYGYTF. The CDR3 DNA is TGTGCCAGCAGAGTATGGGACAGGGACTATGGCTACACCTTC.

This clonotype was recorded many times. This chain uses TRBV20-1 with TRBJ2-3, with TRBD2 identical over 8 bases. The CDR3 loop spans 14 amino acids. Germline V gives CDR1 DFQATT, CDR2 SNEGSKA (reference sequence). The ends lost 6 bases at V and 5 bases at J; junction bases unmatched: 10. As DNA, the CDR3 is TGCAGTGCCCGGGAGGGAGGGTTCAAAGATACGCAGTATTTT. It encodes CSAREGGFKDTQYF.

This clonotype was seen ten or more times. The chain employs TRBV10-3 and TRBJ2-7; D is uncertain. Germline lookup yields CDR1 ENHRY and CDR2 SYGVKD. This CDR3 is 11 amino acids long. Trimming shortened V by 5 bases and J by 7 bases, and 9 bases separated the two germline ends. The CDR3 DNA is TGTGCCATCAGTCTCCCCGGTGAGCAGTACTTC. This codes for CAISLPGEQYF.

This clonotype was counted a few times. V is TRBV11-2 and J is TRBJ2-7, with 10 bases fitting TRBD2. The junction had 11 bases not matched to a gene; V was cut back by 1 base and J by 5 bases. Germline-derived CDR1 and CDR2 are SGHAT and FQNNGV. This CDR3 spans 17 amino acids. The DNA for the CDR3 is TGTGCCAGCAGCTTAGGAGGCGGTGGGACTAGCGTTCACGAGCAGTACTTC. This sequence encodes CASSLGGGGTSVHEQYF.

The chain joins TRBV21-1 to TRBJ1-6; TRBD1 is the table's D call and was not checked against the DNA. TRBV21-1 is noted as a pseudogene. The CDR3 has 14 residues. The CDR3 spells CASSSRDRNSPLHF. CDR3 in DNA: TGTGCCAGCAGCAGCCGGGACAGAAATTCACCCCTCCACTTT.

In this sample, this clonotype turned up a few times. CDR3 coding DNA: TGTGCCAGCAGCCCAGACGGGAGCGGGGGAACGCAGTATTTT. Translated, it gives CASSPDGSGGTQYF. This chain links TRBV14 with TRBJ2-3, with 8 bases aligning to TRBD2. CDR1 and CDR2 from the germline V gene are SGHDN and FVKESK. V lost 4 bases and J lost 9; bases outside the gene matches: 9. CDR3 length equals 14 residues.

J is TRBJ2-1 and V is TRBV3-1; maybe TRBD1 (6 bases). V lost 8 bases, J lost 8 bases, and 16 bases lay in between. This CDR3 is built from 13 residues. Germline V gives CDR1 LGHDT, CDR2 YNNKEL (reference sequence). The CDR3 nucleotides are TGTGCCAGCGCCGGACAGCCTTGGGATGAGCAGTTCTTC. It encodes CASAGQPWDEQFF.

This clonotype was picked up many times. This chain joins TRBV7-6 and TRBJ2-2; possibly TRBD2 for D (6 bases). CDR3 length: 14 residues. From germline, CDR1 is SGHVS and CDR2 FNYEAQ. Trimming left V 3 bases short and J 8 bases short, with 13 bases between. CDR3 coding DNA: TGTGCCAGCAGCTTGGTGGCCGCGGGAGGGGAGCTGTTTTTT. Protein: CASSLVAAGGELFF.

In this sample, this clonotype turned up a few times. V gene TRBV2 combines with J gene TRBJ1-3; D gene unclear. Germline CDR1 reads SNHLY; CDR2 reads FYNNEI. CDR3 size: 14 residues. Trimming took 1 base from V and 5 from J, leaving 9 bases between them. The CDR3 DNA follows: TGTGCCAGCAGTGAAGGACCCTTAAGAAACACCATATATTTT. This sequence encodes CASSEGPLRNTIYF.

The rearrangement joins TRBV20-1 to TRBJ2-1; TRBD2 might be the D (6 bases). CDR1 DFQATT and CDR2 SNEGSKA come from the germline V gene (reference sequence). CDR3 size: 16 residues. V dropped 6 bases and J dropped 0 bases, with 18 bases sitting between them. CDR3 nucleotide sequence: TGCAGTGCCACCAGGGCGGCGGGAACCTCCTACAATGAGCAGTTCTTC. Amino acid sequence: CSATRAAGTSYNEQFF.

This clonotype came up a few times. This chain uses TRBV18 with TRBJ1-1, with 8 bases identical to TRBD1. The CDR3 contains 16 residues. The germline CDR1 and CDR2 sequences are KGHSH and LQKENI. The J segment lost 4 bases and the V segment lost 3 bases, leaving 10 bases of the junction unmatched. The CDR3, as DNA: TGTGCCAGCTCACCCCAAAGCATAACAGGGGGCACTGAAGCTTTCTTT. Protein: CASSPQSITGGTEAFF. Supplemented by reference TRBV18 and TRBJ1-1, the full variable domain reads NAGVMQNPRHLVRRRGQEARLRCSPMKGHSHVYWYRQLPEEGLKFMVYLQKENIIDESGMPKERFSAEFPKEGPSILRIQQVVRGDSAAYFCASSPQSITGGTEAFFGQGTRLTVV.

This clonotype was detected a few times. V is TRBV7-3 and J is TRBJ1-5; 7 bases fit TRBD1. V shed 5 bases and J 4 bases; nucleotides not matched to a gene: 8. There are 15 residues in the CDR3. CDR1 and CDR2 from the germline V gene are SGHTA and FQGTGA. DNA of the CDR3: TGTGCCAGCAGCCTAAGGGACAGCCTGAATCAGCCCCAGCATTTT. It specifies CASSLRDSLNQPQHF.

Many counts were recorded for this clonotype. The genes are TRBV11-2 and TRBJ2-7; 8 nucleotides match TRBD2. This CDR3 has 15 amino acids. CDR1 and CDR2 (germline): SGHAT, FQNNGV. V lost 3 bases, J lost 1 base, and 5 bases stayed unmatched. The CDR3 DNA follows: TGTGCCAGCAGCTTCACTAGCGGAAGATCCTACGAGCAGTACTTC. It codes for CASSFTSGRSYEQYF.

This clonotype was detected many times. V is TRBV12-3 or TRBV12-4 and J is TRBJ1-2; D not certain. This CDR3 region has 11 residues. Trimming left V 6 bases short and J 8 bases short, with 10 bases between. DNA for the CDR3: TGTGCCAGCAGCCCCCTGGGGGGCTACACCTTC. It translates to CASSPLGGYTF.

The table lists this clonotype with many counts. V usage is TRBV7-9 and J usage is TRBJ1-4, with 8 nucleotides matching TRBD1. Germline V gene data show CDR1 as SEHNR and CDR2 as FQNEAQ (reference sequence). This CDR3 contains 14 residues. With V trimmed by 5 bases and J by 6 bases, 5 bases remained unmatched. The CDR3 loop is CASSLNRGDEKLFF. As DNA, the CDR3 is TGTGCCAGCAGCCTTAACAGGGGGGATGAAAAACTGTTTTTT. Complete variable domain (other parts from reference TRBV7-9 and TRBJ1-4): DTGVSQNPRHKITKRGQNVTFRCDPISEHNRLYWYRQTLGQGPEFLTYFQNEAQLEKSRLLSDRFSAERPKGSFSTLEIQRTEQGDSAMYLCASSLNRGDEKLFFGSGTQLSVL.

This clonotype has ten or more counts. This sequence joins TRBV20-1 and TRBJ1-1; TRBD1 matches at 10 bases. The junction had 4 bases not matched to a gene; V was cut back by 5 bases and J by 4 bases. The germline V gene has CDR1 DFQATT and CDR2 SNEGSKA (reference sequence). The CDR3 covers 13 residues. Here the CDR3 reads CSAGTGVVTEAFF. The CDR3 DNA follows: TGCAGTGCTGGGACAGGGGTGGTCACTGAAGCTTTCTTT.

This clonotype has at least ten counts. This sequence joins TRBV2 and TRBJ2-7; D uncertain. The CDR3 is 15 amino acids. Per germline, CDR1 SNHLY and CDR2 FYNNEI. The V end was cut by 5 bases, the J end by 1 base, with 15 bases between. CDR3 protein: CASSPRAARSYEQYF. CDR3 DNA: TGTGCCAGCAGTCCCCGGGCCGCAAGATCCTACGAGCAGTACTTC.